A single sample gave rise to the 6 T cell receptor beta chains below, sequenced in a study of T-cell reconstitution after alpha-beta-depleted transplantation in children. Unique molecular identifiers tagged the TCRbeta library. TCRdb redid the calling of the PCR reads with MiXCR, one entry per CDR3 protein. Here the sample spans about 400,000 distinct CDR3 sequences, about 17% being singletons. The material sequenced was PBMCs, mostly from graft donor cells, taken 360 days after TCRalphabeta/CD19-depleted stem cell transplant. Source of these receptors: a boy under two years old who had a stem cell transplant for Wiskott-Aldrich syndrome, so the T cells may come from the graft donor.

The chain employs TRBV3-1 and TRBJ2-1; no reliable D call. V was clipped by 0 bases and J by 10 bases, with 10 bases between them. The germline gives CDR1 LGHDT, CDR2 YNNKEL (reference sequence). The CDR3 consists of 13 residues. The CDR3 protein is CASSQDRPREQFF. CDR3 sequence (DNA): TGTGCCAGCAGCCAAGATCGTCCAAGAGAGCAGTTCTTC.

This clonotype has a handful of counts. This chain uses TRBV15 with TRBJ1-6, with 7 bases aligning to TRBD1. Trimming cost V 6 bases and J 8 bases; bases outside gene matches: 13. The CDR3 contains 16 residues. The germline gives CDR1 LNHNV, CDR2 YYDKDF (reference sequence). This CDR3 reads CATSPFGQADYSPLHF. The CDR3, as DNA: TGTGCCACCAGTCCCTTCGGACAGGCGGACTATTCACCCCTCCACTTT.

This clonotype was found a few times. This chain links TRBV29-1 with TRBJ2-3, with TRBD2 matching over 11 bases. The germline V gene encodes CDR1 SQVTM and CDR2 ANQGSEA. V gave up 3 bases and J gave up 11 bases; unmatched junction bases: 13. The length of the CDR3 is 15 residues. For the CDR3, the DNA is TGCAGCGTTGATCCCTCGGGACTAGCGGTTCTCGGGCAGTATTTT. Its translation: CSVDPSGLAVLGQYF.

The chain uses TRBV7-2 and TRBJ2-7; tentatively, D is TRBD2 (6 bases). The CDR3 sequence is 14 residues long. The V and J ends lost 5 bases and 3 bases respectively, with 14 bases between them. CDR1 is SGHTA, CDR2 FQGNSA, per germline. The CDR3 DNA follows: TGTGCCAGCAGCCCAGGGCGGGGTTACTACGAGCAGTACTTC. Translated, it gives CASSPGRGYYEQYF.

The sample holds a few counts of this clonotype. The chain joins TRBV29-1 to TRBJ2-7; weak D call: TRBD1 (5 bases). Deletions cut 0 bases from V and 3 bases from J, with 9 bases between. Germline V gene sequence: CDR1 SQVTM, CDR2 ANQGSEA. The CDR3 runs to 13 residues. The CDR3, as DNA: TGCAGCGTTGAAGAGGACACTTACTACGAGCAGTACTTC. Translated, it gives CSVEEDTYYEQYF.

This clonotype has only a few counts. V and J are TRBV19 and TRBJ1-1, with TRBD1 matching over 8 bases. V shed 6 bases and J 0 bases; nucleotides not matched to a gene: 3. The CDR3 extends over 14 amino acids. In germline, CDR1 is LNHDA, CDR2 SQIVND (reference sequence). CDR3 sequence (DNA): TGTGCCAGTAGGCTGACAGGGGTGAACACTGAAGCTTTCTTT. Translating gives CASRLTGVNTEAFF.